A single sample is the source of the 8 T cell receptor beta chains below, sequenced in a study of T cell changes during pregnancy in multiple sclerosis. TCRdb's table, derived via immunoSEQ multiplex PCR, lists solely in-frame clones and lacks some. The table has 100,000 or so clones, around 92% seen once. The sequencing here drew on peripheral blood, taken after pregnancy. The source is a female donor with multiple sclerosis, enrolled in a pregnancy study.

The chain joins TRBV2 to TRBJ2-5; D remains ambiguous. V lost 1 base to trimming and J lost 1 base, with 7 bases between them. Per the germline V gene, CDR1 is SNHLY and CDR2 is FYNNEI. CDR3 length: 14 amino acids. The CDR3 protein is CASSEGQIQETQYF. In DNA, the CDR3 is TGTGCCAGCAGTGAAGGGCAGATCCAAGAGACCCAGTACTTC.

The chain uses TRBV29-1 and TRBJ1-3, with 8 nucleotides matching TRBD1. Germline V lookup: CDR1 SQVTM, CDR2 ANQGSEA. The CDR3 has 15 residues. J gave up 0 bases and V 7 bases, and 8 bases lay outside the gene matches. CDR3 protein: CSARTGGLSGNTIYF. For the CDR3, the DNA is TGCAGCGCCCGAACAGGGGGTCTCTCTGGAAACACCATATATTTT.

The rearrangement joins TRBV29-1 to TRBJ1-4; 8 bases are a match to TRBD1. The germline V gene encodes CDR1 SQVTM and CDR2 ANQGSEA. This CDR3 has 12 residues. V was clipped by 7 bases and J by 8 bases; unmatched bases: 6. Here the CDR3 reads CSAGQGGEKLFF. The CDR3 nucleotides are TGCAGCGCCGGACAGGGAGGGGAAAAACTGTTTTTT.

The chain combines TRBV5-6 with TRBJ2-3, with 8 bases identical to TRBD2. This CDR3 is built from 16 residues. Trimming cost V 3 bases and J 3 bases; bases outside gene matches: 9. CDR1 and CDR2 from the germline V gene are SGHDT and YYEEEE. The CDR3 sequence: CASSSFERGYTDTQYF. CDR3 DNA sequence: TGTGCCAGCAGCTCTTTCGAGCGGGGGTATACAGATACGCAGTATTTT.

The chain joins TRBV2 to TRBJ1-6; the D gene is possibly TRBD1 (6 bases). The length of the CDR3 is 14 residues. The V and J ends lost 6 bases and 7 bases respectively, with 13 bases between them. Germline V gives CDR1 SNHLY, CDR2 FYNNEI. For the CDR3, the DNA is TGTGCCAGCAGCCTAGGGGGTAGCAATTCACCCCTCCACTTT. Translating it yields CASSLGGSNSPLHF.

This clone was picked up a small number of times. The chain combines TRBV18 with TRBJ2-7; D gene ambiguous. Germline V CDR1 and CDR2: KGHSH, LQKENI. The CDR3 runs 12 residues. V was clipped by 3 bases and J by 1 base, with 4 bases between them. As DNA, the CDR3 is TGTGCCAGCTCACCTGAGTCCTACGAGCAGTACTTC. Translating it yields CASSPESYEQYF.

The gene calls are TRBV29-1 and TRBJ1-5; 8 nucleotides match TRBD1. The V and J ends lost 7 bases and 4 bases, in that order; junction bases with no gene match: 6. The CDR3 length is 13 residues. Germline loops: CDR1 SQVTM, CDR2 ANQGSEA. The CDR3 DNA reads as TGCAGCGCAACGGACAGGGAGAATCAGCCCCAGCATTTT. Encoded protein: CSATDRENQPQHF.

CDR3 in DNA: TGCGCCAGCAGCCAAATGGGACTAGCGCCGGACGAGCAGTACTTC. It yields the protein CASSQMGLAPDEQYF. The chain employs TRBV4-1 and TRBJ2-7; 10 positions match TRBD2. The germline gives CDR1 MGHRA, CDR2 YSYEKL. This CDR3 contains 15 residues. J gave up 5 bases and V 2 bases, and 6 bases lay outside the gene matches.